What follows are 9 T cell receptor beta chains derived from one specimen sequenced in a study of cytomegalovirus exposure and HLA in healthy donors. PCR amplification relied on 60 Vbeta primers (plus 13 Jbeta primers). The table came from immunoSEQ multiplex PCR; TCRdb's copy has only in-frame clones and leaves some out. The sample yields around 150,000 clones, approximately 80% seen once. The sample comprised PBMCs. The origin of the receptors is a woman aged 18-35 years in good health and CMV-seronegative.

The J gene is TRBJ2-7, the V gene TRBV28, with D maybe TRBD1 (6 bases). The ends were cut back, 6 bases at V and 4 bases at J, with 22 bases in the middle. This CDR3 has 16 amino acids. Looked up from germline, CDR1 is MDHEN and CDR2 is SYDVKM. The CDR3 bases are TGTGCCAGCAGCTCCTACAGGGTTAAGAACCCTTACGAGCAGTACTTC. It translates to CASSSYRVKNPYEQYF.

This rearrangement joins TRBV6-6 to TRBJ2-2, with TRBD2 identical over 9 bases. Germline lookup yields CDR1 MNHNY and CDR2 SVGAGI (reference sequence). This CDR3 comprises 16 residues. Trimming removed 6 bases from V and 1 base from J; junction bases left unmatched: 6. In nucleotides, the CDR3 is TGTGCCAGCAGGGATAGCGGGGGTGTGAACACCGGGGAGCTGTTTTTT. Translating gives CASRDSGGVNTGELFF.

The gene calls are TRBV6-1 and TRBJ1-1, with D unresolved. The CDR3 spans 12 residues. V was pared by 6 bases and J by 7 bases, with 12 bases between. Germline V gene lookup returns CDR1 MNHNS and CDR2 SASEGT. The CDR3 reads CASSIQTLEAFF. CDR3 sequence (DNA): TGTGCCAGCAGCATACAGACCCTTGAAGCTTTCTTT.

The V gene is TRBV28, the J gene TRBJ1-5; perhaps TRBD1 as D (5 bases). The CDR3 covers 15 residues. The germline V gene has CDR1 MDHEN and CDR2 SYDVKM. V was cut by 3 bases and J by 6 bases, with 15 bases left in between. CDR3 protein: CASSFDSLGGQPQHF. For the CDR3, the DNA is TGTGCCAGCAGTTTTGACTCCCTGGGGGGTCAGCCCCAGCATTTT.

The rearrangement links TRBV6-1 to TRBJ1-5, with 11 positions matching TRBD1. Losses at the gene ends were 7 bases for V and 11 bases for J; bases not matched to a gene: 13. The length of the CDR3 is 15 residues. CDR1 is MNHNS, CDR2 SASEGT, per germline. The CDR3 DNA reads as TGTGCCAGCACCACGGACAGGGGGCGGCCTGGAGCCCAGCATTTT. Translated: CASTTDRGRPGAQHF.

This chain links TRBV12-5 with TRBJ2-2, with 10 bases identical to TRBD1. This CDR3 spans 15 amino acids. Trimming at V came to 6 bases and at J to 7 bases, leaving 8 bases not matched to a gene. The V gene's germline CDR1 is LGHNT and CDR2 FRNRAP. The CDR3 bases are TGTGCTAGTGGCTCTGATGGGACAGGGGACGGGGAGCTGTTTTTT. It codes for CASGSDGTGDGELFF.

The genes are TRBV19 and TRBJ1-6; D is unresolved. Looked up from germline, CDR1 is LNHDA and CDR2 is SQIVND (reference sequence). This CDR3 region has 18 residues. V lost 5 bases and J lost 6, with 23 bases in between. The CDR3 loop is CASSVASVSRPFNSPLHF. CDR3 in DNA: TGTGCCAGTAGTGTCGCGTCCGTCTCCAGGCCCTTTAATTCACCCCTCCACTTT.

The chain recombines TRBV6-1 with TRBJ1-5; D uncertain. The germline V gene encodes CDR1 MNHNS and CDR2 SASEGT. This CDR3 is 17 amino acids long. The ends were cut back, 1 base at V and 5 bases at J, with 18 bases in the middle. The CDR3 is CASSEVLLGGNYQPQHF. The CDR3 coding sequence is TGTGCCAGCAGTGAAGTGCTTCTTGGAGGAAACTATCAGCCCCAGCATTTT.

The V call is TRBV6-5, the J call TRBJ2-1, with a possible D match to TRBD1 (5 bases). The CDR3 has 12 residues. The ends were cut back, 6 bases at V and 2 bases at J, with 5 bases in the middle. Germline V gives CDR1 MNHEY, CDR2 SVGAGI. This CDR3 reads CASRTAYNEQFF. CDR3 DNA: TGTGCCAGCAGGACAGCCTACAATGAGCAGTTCTTC.